These 4 T cell receptor beta chains share one sample of origin, sequenced in a study of T cell responses to AZD1222 COVID-19 vaccine. Clones were read by immunoSEQ multiplex PCR, and TCRdb kept only the in-frame ones, dropping some. Here the sample spans some 110,000 clones, roughly 84% being singletons. The input for sequencing was peripheral blood, taken on day 0 of AZD1222 vaccination. The receptors originated from an adult in good health.

V is TRBV28 and J is TRBJ1-5; D is perhaps TRBD1 (6 bases). The CDR3 consists of 15 residues. V was trimmed by 6 bases and J by 7 bases, leaving 19 bases between them. Germline assignment: CDR1 MDHEN and CDR2 SYDVKM. Written as DNA, the CDR3 is TGTGCCAGCAGCTTAGGGGGGGGACGGGGACAGCCCCAGCATTTT. It yields the protein CASSLGGGRGQPQHF.

The J gene is TRBJ1-3, the V gene TRBV3-1 (or the pseudogene TRBV3-2); tentative D call: TRBD1 (6 bases). V dropped 1 base and J dropped 4 bases, with 8 bases sitting between them. Germline V CDR1 and CDR2: LGHDT, YNNKEL (reference sequence). The CDR3 spans 14 residues. The CDR3 protein is CASSQGTAGNTIYF. CDR3 DNA sequence: TGTGCCAGCAGCCAAGGGACAGCAGGAAACACCATATATTTT.

This chain links TRBV19 with TRBJ1-4, with D perhaps matching TRBD1 (5 bases). Germline V lookup: CDR1 LNHDA, CDR2 SQIVND (reference sequence). This CDR3 has 14 amino acids. The V end was cut by 4 bases, the J end by 8 bases, with 14 bases between. As DNA, the CDR3 is TGTGCCAGTAGTACCGGGACGGTCATGGAAAAACTGTTTTTT. The encoded protein is CASSTGTVMEKLFF.

J is TRBJ1-3 and V is TRBV10-3, with a tentative D call TRBD1 (5 bases). The length of the CDR3 is 14 residues. Trimming shortened V by 10 bases and J by 2 bases, and 15 bases separated the two germline ends. Per the germline V gene, CDR1 is ENHRY and CDR2 is SYGVKD. CDR3 residues: CATRGGGTGNTIYF. The CDR3 DNA sequence: TGTGCCACAAGGGGCGGGGGTACTGGAAACACCATATATTTT.